This record concerns one TCR beta chain sequence. This clonotype showed up many times. Its antigen is still unknown. Base qualities are missing; no much larger clone stands one base away. The data originate from a study of chronic HIV infection and antiretroviral therapy (dated by TCRdb to about 2015). Receptors were amplified or captured by 5' RACE. The data were produced on an Illumina MiSeq. TCRdb itself trimmed the public reads at Q25 with fastp, ran MiXCR and retained productive beta chains. When rows share a CDR3 protein, they turn into one entry using the most common DNA and genes. This sample comprises around 30,000 distinct CDR3 sequences, under 9.5% of them detected only once. Under 3% of the sample comes from the top ten. The sequenced sample consisted of peripheral blood. This sequence was found in an adult who had HIV and had not received antiretroviral therapy, or was an uninfected healthy control (not recorded which).

This receptor has the CDR3 CSVTGTVSYEQYF. The DNA sequence is as follows: TGCAGCGTGACCGGGACAGTCTCCTACGAGCAGTACTTC. This receptor chain uses TRBV29-1 and TRBJ2-7, with TRBD1 identical over 7 junction bases. The CDR1 and CDR2 encoded by the germline V gene are SQVTM and ANQGSEA. From the cysteine through the phenylalanine, the CDR3 covers 13 amino acids. Just the 39-base CDR3 DNA is kept, in frame starting at base 1. Trimming accounts for 6 bases at V and 0 bases at J, while the number of junction bases matched to no gene is 5.